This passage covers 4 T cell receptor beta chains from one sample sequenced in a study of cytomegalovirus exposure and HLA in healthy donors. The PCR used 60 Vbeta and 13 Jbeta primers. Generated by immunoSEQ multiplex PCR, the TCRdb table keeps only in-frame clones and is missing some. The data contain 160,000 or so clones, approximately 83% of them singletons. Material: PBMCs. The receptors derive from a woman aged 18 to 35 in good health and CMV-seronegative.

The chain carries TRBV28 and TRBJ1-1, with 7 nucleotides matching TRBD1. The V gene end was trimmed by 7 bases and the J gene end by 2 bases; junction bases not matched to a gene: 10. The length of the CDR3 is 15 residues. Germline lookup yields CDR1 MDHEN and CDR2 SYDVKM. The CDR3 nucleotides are TGTGCCAGCACCATCCCCGGGACAGCTAACACTGAAGCTTTCTTT. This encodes CASTIPGTANTEAFF.

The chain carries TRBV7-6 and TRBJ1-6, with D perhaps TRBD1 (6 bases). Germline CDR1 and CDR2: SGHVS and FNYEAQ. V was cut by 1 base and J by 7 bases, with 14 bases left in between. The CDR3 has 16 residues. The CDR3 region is CASSLGWGPANSPLHF. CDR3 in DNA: TGTGCCAGCAGCTTAGGATGGGGGCCCGCCAATTCACCCCTCCACTTT.

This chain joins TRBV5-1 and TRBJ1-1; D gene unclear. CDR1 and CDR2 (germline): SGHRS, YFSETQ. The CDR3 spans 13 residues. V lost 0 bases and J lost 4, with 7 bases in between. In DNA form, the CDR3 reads TGCGCCAGCAGCTTGGCTAACCCCACTGAAGCTTTCTTT. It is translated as CASSLANPTEAFF.

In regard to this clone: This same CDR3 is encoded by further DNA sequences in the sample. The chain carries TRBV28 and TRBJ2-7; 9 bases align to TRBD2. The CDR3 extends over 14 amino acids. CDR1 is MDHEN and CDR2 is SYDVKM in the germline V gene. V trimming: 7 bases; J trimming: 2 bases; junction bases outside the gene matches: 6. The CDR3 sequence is CASNLAGVTYEQYF. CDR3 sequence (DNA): TGTGCCAGCAACTTAGCGGGGGTTACCTACGAGCAGTACTTC.